This TCR beta chain stems from a study of T-cell memory formation after mild COVID-19. The study, taken as a whole, reports: CD4+ contracting clones lay mainly in CM and EM, CD8+ ones in EMRA. Certain responding clones were present in pre-infection memory, suggesting participation of cross-reactive memory.

MiXCR, applied by TCRdb to the 5' RACE reads, yields one record per CDR3 protein. The table has a few hundred thousand distinct CDR3 sequences, about 24% seen once. The CDR3 consists of 13 residues. V shed 1 base and J shed 2 bases, with 4 bases lying between them. From germline, CDR1 is MNHEY and CDR2 SVGAGI. This clonotype showed up many times. What it binds is not known. The J gene is TRBJ2-3, the V gene TRBV6-5, with D unclear. Sequencing was done on a sample of PBMCs or a T cell subset sorted from them (not recorded which). This clonotype was sampled from an adult woman who had mild COVID-19 (a few samples of this study predate the infection). Cell type and time point are not known. The CDR3 DNA follows: TGTGCCAGCAGTTACTTCGCCACAGATACGCAGTATTTT. Translation gives CASSYFATDTQYF.